One and the same sample provided the 9 T cell receptor beta chains below, sequenced in a study of Ad26.COV2.S vaccination and SARS-CoV-2 variants. The method was immunoSEQ multiplex PCR; TCRdb's version includes in-frame clones alone and lacks a portion of them. The data hold hundreds of thousands of clones, with around 87% observed a single time. Indicated treatment: roughly 18 received Ad26.COV2.S at low or high dose, single or two shots; several received placebo; per-sample allocation not given. The investigators took samples on day 63 after the first vaccine or placebo injection. The sequencing here drew on peripheral blood, taken in a trial of Ad26.COV2.S vaccine versus placebo. Receptor source: a person between 18 and 65 years old who received the Ad26.COV2.S COVID-19 vaccine or a placebo.

The chain carries TRBV19 and TRBJ2-7; D unclear. Trimming stripped 3 bases from V and 3 bases from J, with 9 bases between. The length of the CDR3 is 13 residues. The V gene's germline CDR1 is LNHDA and CDR2 SQIVND (reference sequence). The CDR3 nucleotides are TGTGCCAGTAGTATGGAACAGAGCTACGAGCAGTACTTC. Protein product: CASSMEQSYEQYF.

This clone occurred once. V is TRBV7-2 and J is TRBJ1-5, with D possibly being TRBD1 (5 bases). V was cut by 5 bases and J by 6 bases, with 14 bases left in between. The CDR3 is 14 residues long. Germline CDR1 SGHTA, CDR2 FQGNSA. CDR3 amino acids: CASSRDSYPQPQHF. The CDR3, as DNA: TGTGCCAGCAGCCGGGACTCTTACCCTCAGCCCCAGCATTTT.

Only one count was recorded for this clone. The J gene is TRBJ1-2, the V gene TRBV4-3; TRBD1 matches at 8 bases. Germline V gene sequence: CDR1 LGHNA, CDR2 YSLEER. With 1 base clipped from V and 5 bases from J, the junction kept 9 bases outside the gene matches. This CDR3 has 16 amino acids. The CDR3 bases are TGCGCCAGCAGCCAAGCCGCGACAGGGGTCGGATATGGCTACACCTTC. It codes for CASSQAATGVGYGYTF.

This clone has just one count. The V call is TRBV19, the J call TRBJ1-1; tentatively, D is TRBD1 (5 bases). V was clipped by 8 bases and J by 1 base, with 20 bases between them. Germline V gene sequence: CDR1 LNHDA, CDR2 SQIVND (reference sequence). CDR3 length: 16 amino acids. CDR3 DNA sequence: TGTGCCAGTCGCCCCCTACTGGGGGGAACGAACACTGAAGCTTTCTTT. Its protein is CASRPLLGGTNTEAFF.

The CDR3: CASSPSGLAGVRQNIQYF. The CDR3 nucleotides read TGTGCCAGCAGCCCATCCGGACTAGCGGGGGTTCGGCAAAACATTCAGTACTTC. V and J are TRBV3-1 (or the pseudogene TRBV3-2) and TRBJ2-4; 13 nucleotides line up with TRBD2. The germline V gene has CDR1 LGHDT and CDR2 YNNKEL (reference sequence). The CDR3 contains 18 residues. V lost 4 bases to trimming and J lost 5 bases; unmatched junction nucleotides: 11.

The sample holds one count of this clone. The J gene is TRBJ2-2, the V gene TRBV7-8; 14 positions agree with TRBD2. Germline CDR1 is SGHVS and CDR2 is FQNEAQ. The J segment lost 4 bases and the V segment lost 5 bases, leaving 3 bases of the junction unmatched. There are 16 residues in the CDR3. CDR3 residues: CASSLGLAGATGELFF. The CDR3 nucleotides read TGTGCCAGCAGCCTGGGACTAGCGGGAGCCACCGGGGAGCTGTTTTTT.

This clone was seen a single time. This chain uses TRBV7-9 with TRBJ2-1; D is uncertain. Germline CDR1 SEHNR, CDR2 FQNEAQ (reference sequence). The length of the CDR3 is 11 residues. V was shortened by 5 bases and J by 9 bases, with 8 bases between the two germline ends. The CDR3 protein is CASSPGPEQFF. As DNA, the CDR3 is TGTGCCAGCAGCCCTGGCCCTGAGCAGTTCTTC.

The chain recombines TRBV6-5 with TRBJ1-3; 8 bases match TRBD1. CDR3 length equals 15 residues. The V gene's germline CDR1 is MNHEY and CDR2 SVGAGI. The V segment lost 6 bases and the J segment 1 base; nucleotides outside the gene matches: 5. The CDR3 reads CASRARTGSGNTIYF. CDR3 sequence (DNA): TGTGCCAGCAGGGCTAGGACAGGGTCTGGAAACACCATATATTTT.

The chain uses TRBV3-1 (or the pseudogene TRBV3-2) and TRBJ1-6; D is unclear. The CDR3 spans 14 residues. V lost 8 bases and J 5 bases, leaving 13 bases between the germline ends. In germline, CDR1 is LGHDT, CDR2 YNNKEL (reference sequence). CDR3 residues: CASHRLIDNSPLHF. DNA of the CDR3: TGTGCCAGCCACAGATTGATAGATAATTCACCCCTCCACTTT.